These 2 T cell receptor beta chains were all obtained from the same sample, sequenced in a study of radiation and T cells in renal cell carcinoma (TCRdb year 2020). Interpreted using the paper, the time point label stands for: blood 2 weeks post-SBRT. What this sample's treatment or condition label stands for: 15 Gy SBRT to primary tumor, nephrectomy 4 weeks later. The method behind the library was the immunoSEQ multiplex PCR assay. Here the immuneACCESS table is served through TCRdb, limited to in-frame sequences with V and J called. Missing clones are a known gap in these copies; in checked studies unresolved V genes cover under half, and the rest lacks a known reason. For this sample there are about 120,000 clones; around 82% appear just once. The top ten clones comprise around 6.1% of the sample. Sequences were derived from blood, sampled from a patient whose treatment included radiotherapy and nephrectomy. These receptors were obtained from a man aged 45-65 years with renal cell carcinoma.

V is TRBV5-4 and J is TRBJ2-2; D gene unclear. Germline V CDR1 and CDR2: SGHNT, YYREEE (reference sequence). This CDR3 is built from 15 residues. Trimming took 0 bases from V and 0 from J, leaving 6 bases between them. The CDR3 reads CASSLDFANTGELFF. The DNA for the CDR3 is TGTGCCAGCAGCTTGGACTTCGCGAACACCGGGGAGCTGTTTTTT.

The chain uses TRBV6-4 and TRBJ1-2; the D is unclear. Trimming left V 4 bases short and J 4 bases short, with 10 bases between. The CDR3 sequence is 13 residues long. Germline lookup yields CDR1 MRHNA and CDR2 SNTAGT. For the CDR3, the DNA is TGTGCCAGCAGTGCGGGCGAGGGCTATGGCTACACCTTC. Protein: CASSAGEGYGYTF.